The rows below give T cell receptor beta chains drawn from one sample of a study of identical twins. Each CDR3 protein is one row after TCRdb ran MiXCR on the 5' RACE reads. This table holds 350,000 to 400,000 distinct CDR3 sequences, 9% found once. Sequencing was carried out using naive T cells sorted from blood. These receptors were collected from a woman between 45 and 60 years old in good health. The CDR3 runs from the conserved cysteine through the conserved F or W. D genes are given only for firm matches. The size of a clone is reported for some rows only, either as once, few or many, or as a class for expanded clones.

V	D	length	J	size	CDR3	DNA
TRBV10-1	TRBD1	16	TRBJ2-4	many	CASSEEGAAAKNIQYF	TGCGCCAGCAGTGAAGAGGGGGCAGCGGCCAAAAACATTCAGTACTTC
TRBV5-6	TRBD1	14	TRBJ1-3	many	CASSHRGRGNTIYF	TGTGCCAGCAGCCACAGGGGGAGAGGAAACACCATATATTTT
TRBV12-3/TRBV12-4	-	13	TRBJ2-1	-	CASSFRSGRGQFF	TGTGCCAGCAGTTTCCGGTCTGGGCGTGGGCAGTTCTTC
TRBV7-9	-	14	TRBJ2-1	few	CASSLPLASNEQFF	TGTGCCAGCAGCTTACCCCTAGCTAGCAATGAGCAGTTCTTC
TRBV12-3/TRBV12-4	TRBD2	16	TRBJ2-1	many	CASSFVGTRGMGEQFF	TGTGCCAGCAGTTTTGTAGGGACTAGGGGAATGGGTGAGCAGTTCTTC
TRBV7-8	-	12	TRBJ2-7	many	CASGKRSYEQYF	TGTGCCAGCGGAAAGCGAAGCTACGAGCAGTACTTC
TRBV20-1	-	15	TRBJ1-4	-	CSATNRALGNEKLFF	TGCAGTGCTACAAACAGAGCCTTAGGGAATGAAAAACTGTTTTTT
TRBV29-1	TRBD1	12	TRBJ1-2	-	CSVTTGWYGYTF	TGCAGCGTTACGACAGGGTGGTATGGCTACACCTTC
TRBV12-3/TRBV12-4	-	14	TRBJ1-2	-	CASSLDRPNYGYTF	TGTGCCAGCAGTTTGGACCGGCCTAACTATGGCTACACCTTC
TRBV7-9	-	14	TRBJ2-1	few	CASSWGLISDEQFF	TGTGCCAGCAGCTGGGGCTTGATTTCCGATGAGCAGTTCTTC
TRBV20-1	-	15	TRBJ2-3	-	CSARGTAESPDTQYF	TGCAGTGCTAGAGGGACAGCAGAGTCTCCAGATACGCAGTATTTT
TRBV6-5	TRBD1	17	TRBJ2-1	many	CASSYSPGRGTYNEQFF	TGTGCCAGCAGTTACTCGCCGGGCAGGGGGACCTACAATGAGCAGTTCTTC
TRBV11-2	TRBD1	13	TRBJ2-1	many	CASCGQGAYEQFF	TGTGCCAGCTGTGGACAGGGGGCTTATGAGCAGTTCTTC
TRBV11-2	TRBD2	16	TRBJ2-2	-	CASSNPGLAFGGELFF	TGTGCCAGCAGCAACCCGGGACTAGCCTTCGGCGGGGAGCTGTTTTTT
TRBV10-2	TRBD2	13	TRBJ2-3	-	CASGGGSGYTQYF	TGCGCCAGCGGAGGCGGGAGTGGGTATACGCAGTATTTT
TRBV12-3/TRBV12-4	TRBD2	15	TRBJ2-1	-	CASSLRGRGDNEQFF	TGTGCCAGCAGTTTGCGCGGGAGAGGGGACAATGAGCAGTTCTTC
TRBV5-1	-	17	TRBJ2-5	-	CASSLDRLGPNRETQYF	TGCGCCAGCAGCTTGGATCGGTTGGGACCCAACCGAGAGACCCAGTACTTC
TRBV10-3	-	13	TRBJ1-3	many	CATHTPSGNTIYF	TGTGCCACCCATACCCCCTCTGGAAACACCATATATTTT
TRBV4-1	TRBD1	15	TRBJ2-2	-	CASSWDRGQTGELFF	TGCGCCAGCAGTTGGGACAGGGGGCAAACCGGGGAGCTGTTTTTT
TRBV5-1	-	15	TRBJ1-2	few	CASSLAETGFNGYTF	TGCGCCAGCAGCTTGGCGGAGACAGGCTTTAATGGCTACACCTTC
TRBV20-1	-	16	TRBJ1-1	-	CSARDSWAEENTEAFF	TGCAGTGCTAGAGATTCGTGGGCGGAGGAGAACACTGAAGCTTTCTTT
TRBV3-1	TRBD2	14	TRBJ2-7	few	CASSLAGPRYEQYF	TGTGCCAGCAGTCTAGCGGGTCCCCGCTACGAGCAGTACTTC
TRBV24-1	-	16	TRBJ2-1	many	CATSDLSGDSYNEQFF	TGTGCCACCAGTGATTTATCGGGGGACTCCTACAATGAGCAGTTCTTC
TRBV7-6	-	16	TRBJ2-3	few	CASSPYGTASTDTQYF	TGTGCCAGCAGTCCCTACGGAACTGCTAGCACAGATACGCAGTATTTT
TRBV12-3/TRBV12-4	-	15	TRBJ2-1	few	CASSFWLPSYNEQFF	TGTGCCAGCAGTTTCTGGCTCCCCTCCTACAATGAGCAGTTCTTC
TRBV4-2	-	16	TRBJ2-7	-	CASSHPPGDPTYEQYF	TGTGCCAGCAGCCATCCCCCGGGGGACCCAACCTACGAGCAGTACTTC
TRBV20-1	-	12	TRBJ2-3	-	CSARRTRGTQYF	TGCAGTGCTAGACGGACTCGTGGGACGCAGTATTTT
TRBV11-2	-	14	TRBJ1-1	many	CASSPRDMVAEAFF	TGTGCCAGCAGCCCCAGGGACATGGTGGCTGAAGCTTTCTTT
TRBV15	-	14	TRBJ2-2	-	CATSRPGTPGELFF	TGTGCCACCAGCAGGCCCGGAACGCCCGGGGAGCTGTTTTTT
TRBV5-1	-	17	TRBJ2-1	few	CASSESPGPSFYNEQFF	TGCGCCAGCAGCGAAAGCCCAGGGCCCAGTTTTTACAATGAGCAGTTCTTC
TRBV29-1	-	12	TRBJ2-1	-	CSAPAIHNEQFF	TGCAGCGCCCCGGCAATCCACAATGAGCAGTTCTTC
TRBV15	-	13	TRBJ2-1	-	CATSRDTPAEQFF	TGTGCCACCAGCAGAGATACTCCGGCCGAACAGTTCTTC
TRBV5-1	TRBD2	16	TRBJ2-3	few	CASSSLAGGSTDTQYF	TGCGCCAGCAGCTCGTTAGCGGGAGGGAGCACAGATACGCAGTATTTT
TRBV19	-	13	TRBJ2-5	-	CASRGRQQETQYF	TGTGCCAGTAGAGGAAGGCAGCAAGAGACCCAGTACTTC
TRBV5-1	TRBD1	14	TRBJ2-7	many	CASSYGTGRYEQYF	TGCGCCAGCAGCTACGGGACAGGGAGATACGAGCAGTACTTC
TRBV5-1	TRBD1	15	TRBJ1-1	many	CASSFTGERNTEAFF	TGCGCCAGCAGCTTTACAGGGGAGCGGAACACTGAAGCTTTCTTT
TRBV3-1	-	11	TRBJ2-1	many	CASSQDYEQFF	TGTGCCAGCAGCCAAGATTATGAGCAGTTCTTC
TRBV14	-	15	TRBJ2-3	-	CASSPRRTHTDTQYF	TGTGCCAGCAGCCCAAGACGCACCCACACAGATACGCAGTATTTT
TRBV15	-	15	TRBJ2-1	few	CATSRELFQGNEQFF	TGTGCCACCAGCAGAGAACTTTTCCAGGGCAATGAGCAGTTCTTC
TRBV4-1	-	16	TRBJ2-1	-	CASSPLLAKPYNEQFF	TGCGCCAGCAGCCCCCTTCTAGCGAAACCTTACAATGAGCAGTTCTTC
TRBV5-1	-	14	TRBJ2-4	-	CASSSGLRADIQYF	TGCGCCAGCAGCTCAGGCCTCCGGGCGGACATTCAGTACTTC
TRBV10-3	-	14	TRBJ1-1	few	CAISRDTQGTEAFF	TGTGCCATCAGTCGAGATACTCAGGGCACTGAAGCTTTCTTT